This T cell receptor (beta chain) derives from a study of T cells in Graves' hyperthyroidism and ophthalmopathy. Points from the study as a whole: Most clonotypes that expanded in the thyroid above 0.001 also showed up in blood.

This clonotype has at least ten counts. Its target is not known. Uncontrolled infection, other autoimmune disease, pregnancy or lactation led to exclusion. The CDR3 regions of TCR beta were amplified from RNA transcripts. When the TCR CDR3 underwent first-round RT-PCR, the HTBI primer set was used. One entry per CDR3 protein, called by TCRdb with MiXCR from the multiplex PCR reads. There are about 840,000 distinct CDR3 sequences in the sample; 38% occur only once, and approximately 10% lies in the top ten. From germline, CDR1 is SGDLS and CDR2 YYNGEE. V shed 4 bases, J shed 1 base, and the junction held 7 bases outside the gene matches. CDR3 size: 15 residues.

Sequenced sample: blood. V usage is TRBV9 and J usage is TRBJ2-5; TRBD2 agrees at 7 bases. This sequence originates from a young man with Graves' hyperthyroidism. The CDR3 is CASSPGRGFQETQYF. The CDR3 DNA sequence: TGTGCCAGCAGCCCAGGGCGGGGGTTCCAAGAGACCCAGTACTTC.